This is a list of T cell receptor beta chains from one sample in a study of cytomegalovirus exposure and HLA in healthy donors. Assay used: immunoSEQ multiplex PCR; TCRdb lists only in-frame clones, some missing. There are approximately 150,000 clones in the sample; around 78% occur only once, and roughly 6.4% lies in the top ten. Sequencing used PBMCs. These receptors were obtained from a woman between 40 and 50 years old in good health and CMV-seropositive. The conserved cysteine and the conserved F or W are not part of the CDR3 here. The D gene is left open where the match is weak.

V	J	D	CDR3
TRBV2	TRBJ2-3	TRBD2	ASSEWRTSSGITDTQY
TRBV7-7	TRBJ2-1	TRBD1	ASSPFPGQATDNEQF
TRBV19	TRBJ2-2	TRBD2	ASISLRGLAPGELF
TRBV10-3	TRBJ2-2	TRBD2	AISDLAGNTGELF
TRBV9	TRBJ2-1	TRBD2	ASSPNPGLAIYEQF
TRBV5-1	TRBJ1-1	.	ASSSSSTGLAF
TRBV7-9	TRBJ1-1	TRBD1	ASSLDRVFVAEAF
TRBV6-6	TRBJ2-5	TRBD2	ASSSAGGPEETQY
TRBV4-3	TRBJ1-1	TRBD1	ASSRRTGDSEAF
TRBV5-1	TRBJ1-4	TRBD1	ASYLNLGQSNEKLF
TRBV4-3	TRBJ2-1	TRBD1	ASSQAGQGLSTDNEQF
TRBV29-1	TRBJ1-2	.	SVRHSNYGYT
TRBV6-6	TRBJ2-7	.	ASSSPTLYEQY
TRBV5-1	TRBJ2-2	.	ASSLNLGRANTGELF
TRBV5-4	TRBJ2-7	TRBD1	ASSDRDRGRRDEQY
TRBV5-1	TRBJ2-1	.	ASGPRLRDYNEQF
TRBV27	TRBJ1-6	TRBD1	ASSYSGTGVNSPLH
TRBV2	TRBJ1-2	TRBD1	ASSEGAGGPYGYT
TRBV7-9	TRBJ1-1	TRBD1	ASSTSGTGKAF
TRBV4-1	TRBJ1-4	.	ASSSYATNEKLF
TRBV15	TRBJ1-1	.	ATSRANGGNTEAF
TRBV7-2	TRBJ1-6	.	ASSLLMTGGSSPLH
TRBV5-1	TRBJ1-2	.	ASSLDPTNSDGYT
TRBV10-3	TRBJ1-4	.	AISDKGVDLI
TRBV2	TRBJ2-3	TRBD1	ASSATGFPTDTQY